The next 32 T cell receptor beta chains were all read from a single sample in a study of blood T cell repertoires in COVID-19. Sequencing was performed with immunoSEQ multiplex PCR; in TCRdb, only in-frame clones are kept and a portion is missing. The sample has 90,000 to 140,000 clones; over 75% are singletons. The sample consisted of peripheral blood. The origin of the receptors is a man over 45 with acute or convalescent COVID-19.

The chain links TRBV5-1 to TRBJ1-5; no definite D call. V was shortened by 4 bases and J by 2 bases, with 10 bases between the two germline ends. The CDR3 loop spans 14 amino acids. The germline CDR1 and CDR2 sequences are SGHRS and YFSETQ. The CDR3 coding sequence is TGCGCCAGCAGCCCTGACACCCGCAATCAGCCCCAGCATTTT. Translated: CASSPDTRNQPQHF. The variable domain in full, completed from reference TRBV5-1 and TRBJ1-5, reads KAGVTQTPRYLIKTRGQQVTLSCSPISGHRSVSWYQQTPGQGLQFLFEYFSETQRNKGNFPGRFSGRQFSNSRSEMNVSTLELGDSALYLCASSPDTRNQPQHFGDGTRLSIL.

CDR3 residues: CASSRDNRKAFF. CDR3 nucleotide sequence: TGTGCCAGCAGTCGGGACAATAGGAAAGCTTTCTTT. This rearrangement joins TRBV27 to TRBJ1-1; tentative D call: TRBD1 (6 bases). The V gene lost 5 bases and the J gene lost 9 bases, with 13 bases spanning the gap. The CDR3 length is 12 residues. The germline gives CDR1 MNHEY, CDR2 SMNVEV (reference sequence).

In its sample, this clone was seen many times. The CDR3 spells CASSILGFDIYYGYTF. Here the CDR3 DNA reads TGTGCCAGTAGTATTTTGGGTTTCGACATTTACTATGGCTACACCTTC. The chain is built from TRBV19 and TRBJ1-2; D not resolved. Germline CDR1 and CDR2: LNHDA and SQIVND (reference sequence). The CDR3 runs 16 residues. V was shortened by 3 bases and J by 3 bases, with 17 bases between the two germline ends.

The V and J genes are TRBV3-1 (or the pseudogene TRBV3-2) and TRBJ1-2; perhaps TRBD1 as D (5 bases). V shed 4 bases and J shed 4 bases, with 10 bases lying between them. Germline CDR1 and CDR2: LGHDT and YNNKEL (reference sequence). The CDR3 consists of 13 residues. CDR3 region: CASSPWGVYGYTF. In DNA form, the CDR3 reads TGTGCCAGCAGCCCATGGGGCGTCTATGGCTACACCTTC.

This clone has only a few counts. The V gene is TRBV4-1, the J gene TRBJ2-7; D gene unclear. The germline V gene encodes CDR1 MGHRA and CDR2 YSYEKL. The V end was cut by 1 base, the J end by 3 bases, with 13 bases between. CDR3 length: 15 amino acids. CDR3 loop: CASSQVFSGNYEQYF. The CDR3 nucleotides read TGCGCCAGCAGCCAAGTTTTCAGTGGCAACTACGAGCAGTACTTC.

This sequence joins TRBV6-2 or TRBV6-3 and TRBJ2-1; no reliable D call. The CDR3 has 14 amino acids. Trimming took off 4 bases at V and 0 bases at J, with 7 bases between the two ends. CDR1 MNHEY and CDR2 SVGEGT come from the germline V gene. CDR3 DNA sequence: TGTGCCAGCAGTTTGCAGGACTCCTACAATGAGCAGTTCTTC. Protein sequence: CASSLQDSYNEQFF.

This clone was recorded only once. This chain connects TRBV10-3 to TRBJ1-5, with a weak D call TRBD1 (5 bases). V was pared by 4 bases and J by 0 bases, with 10 bases between. This CDR3 comprises 15 residues. From germline, CDR1 is ENHRY and CDR2 SYGVKD. CDR3 sequence (DNA): TGTGCCATCAGTGCCGGGGGTAATAGCAATCAGCCCCAGCATTTT. Translating gives CAISAGGNSNQPQHF.

The genes are TRBV27 and TRBJ2-3; 10 bases are a match to TRBD1. Germline assignment: CDR1 MNHEY and CDR2 SMNVEV (reference sequence). V gave up 6 bases and J gave up 3 bases; unmatched junction bases: 6. The CDR3 loop spans 15 amino acids. This CDR3 reads CASSNLDRGTDTQYF. The CDR3 bases are TGTGCCAGCAGCAACCTGGACAGGGGGACAGATACGCAGTATTTT.

The chain recombines TRBV4-1 with TRBJ2-3, with a weak D call TRBD1 (5 bases). The germline CDR1 and CDR2 sequences are MGHRA and YSYEKL. The CDR3 is made up of 16 amino acids. V lost 3 bases and J 0 bases, leaving 13 bases between the germline ends. CDR3 amino acids: CASSQVTGPSTDTQYF. The DNA of the CDR3 is TGCGCCAGCAGCCAGGTTACAGGACCTAGCACAGATACGCAGTATTTT.

The chain joins TRBV2 to TRBJ2-1; 16 bases line up with TRBD2. The CDR3 has 19 amino acids. J lost 2 bases, V lost 2 bases, and 6 bases had no gene match. Germline CDR1 and CDR2: SNHLY and FYNNEI. CDR3 loop: CASSEPSGLAGGPYNEQFF. As DNA, the CDR3 is TGTGCCAGCAGTGAACCTTCGGGACTAGCGGGAGGGCCCTACAATGAGCAGTTCTTC.

V gene TRBV5-1 combines with J gene TRBJ2-1; 14 bases align to TRBD2. The V gene's germline CDR1 is SGHRS and CDR2 YFSETQ. The CDR3 contains 16 residues. Trimming at V came to 7 bases and at J to 8 bases, leaving 11 bases not matched to a gene. The CDR3 nucleotides read TGCGCCAGCCGGAGGTCTGGGACTAGCGGGAGTCATGAGCAGTTCTTC. Amino acids: CASRRSGTSGSHEQFF.

The chain recombines TRBV28 with TRBJ2-5, with TRBD2 matching over 7 bases. The V and J ends lost 3 bases and 1 base, in that order; junction bases with no gene match: 11. The V gene's germline CDR1 is MDHEN and CDR2 SYDVKM. The CDR3 contains 17 residues. The CDR3, as DNA: TGTGCCAGCAGTTTGGCGGCGGCGGGAGCGCTCCAAGAGACCCAGTACTTC. Amino acids: CASSLAAAGALQETQYF. Based on the CDR3 plus reference TRBV28 and TRBJ2-5, the full variable domain is DVKVTQSSRYLVKRTGEKVFLECVQDMDHENMFWYRQDPGLGLRLIYFSYDVKMKEKGDIPEGYSVSREKKERFSLILESASTNQTSMYLCASSLAAAGALQETQYFGPGTRLLVL.

The rearrangement joins TRBV28 to TRBJ2-1, with a tentative D call TRBD2 (6 bases). CDR1 is MDHEN and CDR2 is SYDVKM in the germline V gene. The V gene lost 6 bases and the J gene lost 10 bases, with 13 bases spanning the gap. The CDR3 covers 12 residues. CDR3 residues: CASRSGRGEQFF. CDR3 bases: TGTGCCAGCAGGTCGGGCCGGGGGGAGCAGTTCTTC. The variable domain in full, with the rest retrieved from reference TRBV28 and TRBJ2-1, is DVKVTQSSRYLVKRTGEKVFLECVQDMDHENMFWYRQDPGLGLRLIYFSYDVKMKEKGDIPEGYSVSREKKERFSLILESASTNQTSMYLCASRSGRGEQFFGPGTRLTVL.

This rearrangement joins TRBV4-1 to TRBJ2-2; no clear D gene. The CDR3 consists of 18 residues. The germline V gene has CDR1 MGHRA and CDR2 YSYEKL. V lost 0 bases to trimming and J lost 3 bases, with 17 bases between them. CDR3 in DNA: TGCGCCAGCAGCCAAGATCTGTTGACAAGATGGGACACCGGGGAGCTGTTTTTT. As protein: CASSQDLLTRWDTGELFF.

The J gene is TRBJ2-1, the V gene TRBV7-3; 9 bases align to TRBD2. V trimming: 5 bases; J trimming: 0 bases; junction bases outside the gene matches: 2. The length of the CDR3 is 15 residues. From germline, CDR1 is SGHTA and CDR2 FQGTGA. For the CDR3, the DNA is TGTGCCAGCAGCCGAGCGGGGGGCTCCTACAATGAGCAGTTCTTC. Protein product: CASSRAGGSYNEQFF.

The chain employs TRBV18 and TRBJ2-1, with no clear D. V lost 6 bases and J 7 bases, leaving 7 bases between the germline ends. CDR1 KGHSH and CDR2 LQKENI come from the germline V gene. CDR3 length equals 11 residues. CDR3 sequence (DNA): TGTGCCAGCTCCCTGAGGAATGAGCAGTTCTTC. Protein product: CASSLRNEQFF.

CDR3 DNA: TGTGCCAGCAGTTACTCGACCTACAGGGGAGATACGCAGTATTTT. Translating it yields CASSYSTYRGDTQYF. The chain couples TRBV6-5 to TRBJ2-3; TRBD1 aligns across 7 bases. J gave up 5 bases and V 0 bases, and 5 bases lay outside the gene matches. Germline values: CDR1 MNHEY, CDR2 SVGAGI. This CDR3 has 15 residues.

The chain joins TRBV5-4 to TRBJ2-1, with D perhaps TRBD2 (5 bases). The CDR3 contains 15 residues. In germline, CDR1 is SGHNT, CDR2 YYREEE (reference sequence). Trimming shortened V by 4 bases and J by 0 bases, and 11 bases separated the two germline ends. CDR3 coding DNA: TGTGCCAGCAGCCCCCCCAGCGGCTCCTACAATGAGCAGTTCTTC. Translating gives CASSPPSGSYNEQFF.

The chain is built from TRBV9 and TRBJ2-7; 8 bases align to TRBD2. The CDR3 is 15 amino acids. The ends lost 0 bases at V and 1 base at J; junction bases unmatched: 3. Germline lookup yields CDR1 SGDLS and CDR2 YYNGEE. The CDR3 is CASSVEAGGSYEQYF. CDR3 coding DNA: TGTGCCAGCAGCGTAGAGGCGGGAGGTTCCTACGAGCAGTACTTC.

The J gene is TRBJ2-2, the V gene TRBV4-2; a possible D gene is TRBD2 (6 bases). In germline, CDR1 is LGHNA, CDR2 YNFKEQ. V was trimmed by 0 bases and J by 2 bases, leaving 10 bases between them. The CDR3 is made up of 16 amino acids. The CDR3 region is CASSQDGGLNTGELFF. For the CDR3, the DNA is TGTGCCAGCAGCCAAGATGGAGGACTAAACACCGGGGAGCTGTTTTTT.

This clone was seen only once. The chain employs TRBV18 and TRBJ2-2; D gene uncertain. Germline CDR1 is KGHSH and CDR2 is LQKENI. The ends were cut back, 0 bases at V and 1 base at J, with 9 bases in the middle. The CDR3 is 16 residues long. CDR3 coding DNA: TGTGCCAGCTCACCACCGAACCCCAGGAACACCGGGGAGCTGTTTTTT. Protein: CASSPPNPRNTGELFF.

V usage is TRBV18 and J usage is TRBJ1-1; TRBD1 might be the D (5 bases). With 5 bases removed from V and 3 bases from J, the gap between germline ends came to 10 bases. The CDR3 sequence is 13 residues long. CDR1 KGHSH and CDR2 LQKENI come from the germline V gene. The CDR3 here is CASSGGGDTEAFF. In DNA, the CDR3 is TGTGCCAGCTCAGGGGGGGGAGACACTGAAGCTTTCTTT.

The gene calls are TRBV6-6 and TRBJ2-7; weak D call: TRBD2 (5 bases). The CDR3 runs 15 residues. The germline CDR1 and CDR2 sequences are MNHNY and SVGAGI (reference sequence). The germline V and J ends were trimmed by 0 bases and 0 bases, with 9 bases remaining between them. Here the CDR3 DNA reads TGTGCCAGCAGTTACTCGAGGACTGTCTCCTACGAGCAGTACTTC. Translated, it gives CASSYSRTVSYEQYF.

This clone was counted only a few times. The chain employs TRBV30 and TRBJ1-4, with D unclear. The germline V gene encodes CDR1 GTSNPN and CDR2 SVGIG (reference sequence). The CDR3 is made up of 10 amino acids. Trimming shortened V by 4 bases and J by 8 bases, and 5 bases separated the two germline ends. The CDR3: CAWMREKLFF. CDR3 bases: TGTGCCTGGATGAGGGAAAAACTGTTTTTT. Full variable domain (remainder filled in from reference TRBV30 and TRBJ1-4): SQTIHQWPATLVQPVGSPLSLECTVEGTSNPNLYWYRQAAGRGLQLLFYSVGIGQISSEVPQNLSASRPQDRQFILSSKKLLLSDSGFYLCAWMREKLFFGSGTQLSVL.

This clone was seen a handful of times. This same CDR3 is encoded by further DNA sequences in the sample. V gene TRBV5-1 combines with J gene TRBJ1-1, with no clear D. CDR1 SGHRS and CDR2 YFSETQ come from the germline V gene. Trimming left V 0 bases short and J 0 bases short, with 9 bases between. The CDR3 length is 15 residues. DNA for the CDR3: TGCGCCAGCAGCTTGGCCGGGAGCATGAACACTGAAGCTTTCTTT. The encoded protein is CASSLAGSMNTEAFF.

This clone has only one observation. The genes are TRBV7-8 and TRBJ2-7; 8 nucleotides agree with TRBD1. The junction had 9 bases not matched to a gene; V was cut back by 2 bases and J by 6 bases. This CDR3 contains 15 residues. Germline CDR1 is SGHVS and CDR2 is FQNEAQ. CDR3 sequence reads: CASSLSQGALSEQYF. The CDR3 region has the DNA TGTGCCAGCAGCTTAAGTCAGGGGGCTTTGAGCGAGCAGTACTTC. Complete variable domain (other parts from reference TRBV7-8 and TRBJ2-7): GAGVSQSPRYKVAKRGQDVALRCDPISGHVSLFWYQQALGQGPEFLTYFQNEAQLDKSGLPSDRFFAERPEGSVSTLKIQRTQQEDSAVYLCASSLSQGALSEQYFGPGTRLTVT.

This chain joins TRBV6-5 and TRBJ2-3, with 7 bases aligning to TRBD1. Germline CDR1 reads MNHEY; CDR2 reads SVGAGI. The CDR3 length is 15 residues. The V gene end was trimmed by 5 bases and the J gene end by 0 bases; junction bases not matched to a gene: 5. The CDR3 is CASSQRDRSTDTQYF. CDR3 DNA: TGTGCCAGCAGTCAACGGGACAGAAGCACAGATACGCAGTATTTT.

The V call is TRBV18, the J call TRBJ2-7, with 10 bases fitting TRBD2. Germline assignment: CDR1 KGHSH and CDR2 LQKENI. The junction had 6 bases not matched to a gene; V was cut back by 4 bases and J by 6 bases. This CDR3 is 14 amino acids long. The CDR3 spells CASSQQREGPEQYF. Here the CDR3 DNA reads TGTGCCAGCTCACAACAGCGGGAGGGCCCCGAGCAGTACTTC.

The chain combines TRBV4-1 with TRBJ1-1; unclear D gene. Trimming shortened V by 3 bases and J by 1 base, and 9 bases separated the two germline ends. The CDR3 consists of 14 residues. Germline lookup yields CDR1 MGHRA and CDR2 YSYEKL. The CDR3 reads CASSQLRSNTEAFF. Written as DNA, the CDR3 is TGCGCCAGCAGCCAGCTGCGCTCGAACACTGAAGCTTTCTTT.

V and J are TRBV4-1 and TRBJ2-7; TRBD1 aligns across 8 bases. Germline-derived CDR1 and CDR2 are MGHRA and YSYEKL. The CDR3 has 15 residues. Trimming at V came to 1 base and at J to 0 bases, leaving 2 bases not matched to a gene. CDR3 region: CASSQATGASYEQYF. The DNA for the CDR3 is TGCGCCAGCAGCCAAGCGACAGGGGCCTCCTACGAGCAGTACTTC.

Here the CDR3 DNA reads TGTGCCAGCAGCCAAGCTACTAACTATGGCTACACCTTC. Translated: CASSQATNYGYTF. The chain recombines TRBV3-1 (or the pseudogene TRBV3-2) with TRBJ1-2; D ambiguous. CDR3 length: 13 amino acids. V shed 1 base and J shed 0 bases, with 3 bases lying between them. Germline CDR1 LGHDT, CDR2 YNNKEL (reference sequence).

The rearrangement uses TRBV11-3 and TRBJ2-7, with a possible D match to TRBD1 (5 bases). There are 15 residues in the CDR3. With 6 bases removed from V and 6 bases from J, the gap between germline ends came to 21 bases. In germline, CDR1 is SGHNT, CDR2 YENEEA. For the CDR3, the DNA is TGTGCCAGCAGACCCCTTTTGGCTAGAAGGGGCGAGCAGTACTTC. Amino acids: CASRPLLARRGEQYF. The complete variable domain, with remaining parts taken from reference TRBV11-3 and TRBJ2-7, reads EAGVVQSPRYKIIEKKQPVAFWCNPISGHNTLYWYLQNLGQGPELLIRYENEEAVDDSQLPKDRFSAERLKGVDSTLKIQPAELGDSAVYLCASRPLLARRGEQYFGPGTRLTVT.